A selection of T cell receptor beta chains follows, all from one sample in a study of cytomegalovirus exposure and HLA in healthy donors. The method was immunoSEQ multiplex PCR; TCRdb's version includes in-frame clones alone and lacks a portion of them. The sample records about 140,000 clones, around 81% being singletons. Sample: PBMCs. These receptors were taken from a man aged 45 to 65 in good health and CMV-seronegative. Both conserved end residues are part of each CDR3. The D gene is left open where the match is weak. Not all rows give a size; the values are once, few, many and, for expanded clones, a class.

j_call d_call v_call clone_size cdr3_length cdr3_aa cdr3_nt
TRBJ2-7 TRBD1 TRBV5-4 . 12 CASSLSGGEQYF TGTGCCAGCAGCTTGTCAGGGGGCGAGCAGTACTTC
TRBJ2-7 . TRBV2 . 11 CASSVQYEQYF TGTGCCAGCAGTGTACAATACGAGCAGTACTTC
TRBJ2-5 . TRBV7-2 . 15 CASSLAGQGTETQYF TGTGCCAGCAGCTTAGCCGGGCAGGGCACAGAGACCCAGTACTTC
TRBJ2-3 TRBD1 TRBV5-1 few 15 CASSRGTGGADTQYF TGCGCCAGCAGCCGAGGGACAGGGGGCGCAGATACGCAGTATTTT
TRBJ1-4 TRBD1 TRBV19 . 11 CASRRDRFLTF TGTGCCAGTAGGAGGGACAGGTTTTTAACTTTT
TRBJ2-3 TRBD1 TRBV11-2 . 15 CASSAGTGGTDTQYF TGTGCCAGCAGCGCCGGGACAGGGGGGACAGATACGCAGTATTTT
TRBJ2-5 TRBD2 TRBV4-2 . 16 CASSIMREAGGETQYF TGTGCCAGCAGTATTATGCGGGAGGCGGGTGGGGAGACCCAGTACTTC
TRBJ1-1 TRBD1 TRBV11-2 few 15 CASSLATGMNTEAFF TGTGCCAGCAGCTTGGCGACAGGGATGAACACTGAAGCTTTCTTT
TRBJ2-2 TRBD1 TRBV5-4 . 15 CASSSGQGRAGELFF TGTGCCAGCAGCTCCGGACAGGGACGGGCCGGGGAGCTGTTTTTT
TRBJ2-7 TRBD1 TRBV18 . 15 CASSPGTGGSYEQYF TGTGCCAGCTCGCCCGGGACAGGGGGCTCCTACGAGCAGTACTTC
TRBJ1-1 . TRBV11-2 . 12 CASSTLNTEAFF TGTGCCAGCAGCACACTAAACACTGAAGCTTTCTTT
TRBJ1-2 . TRBV2 . 13 CASSETKPYGYTF TGTGCCAGCAGTGAGACAAAACCCTATGGCTACACCTTC
TRBJ1-5 . TRBV19 . 15 CASSSRDVSNQPQHF TGTGCCAGTAGTTCGCGGGACGTTAGCAATCAGCCCCAGCATTTT
TRBJ2-5 . TRBV4-1 . 15 CASSQGLDTSSTQYF TGCGCCAGCAGCCAAGGGCTTGACACTTCTTCGACCCAGTACTTC
TRBJ2-7 . TRBV6-1 . 14 CASSEQSRLNEQYF TGTGCCAGCAGTGAACAGTCCCGATTGAACGAGCAGTACTTC
TRBJ1-1 . TRBV27 . 14 CASSLSGQYTEAFF TGTGCCAGCAGTTTATCTGGCCAGTACACTGAAGCTTTCTTT
TRBJ2-2 TRBD1 TRBV27 . 17 CASRGQGSSSNTGELFF TGTGCCAGCAGGGGACAGGGATCATCCTCGAACACCGGGGAGCTGTTTTTT
TRBJ2-2 TRBD2 TRBV7-9 . 16 CASSLPTSGYTGELFF TGTGCCAGCAGCCTCCCGACTAGCGGTTACACCGGGGAGCTGTTTTTT
TRBJ2-5 TRBD1 TRBV6-5 . 14 CASRLDRGPETQYF TGTGCCAGCAGACTCGACAGGGGGCCAGAGACCCAGTACTTC
TRBJ2-7 . TRBV29-1 . 14 CSVRKDGGPVEQYF TGCAGCGTAAGAAAAGACGGGGGGCCGGTCGAGCAGTACTTC
TRBJ2-3 . TRBV9 . 15 CASSVVRGSTDTQYF TGTGCCAGCAGCGTAGTTAGGGGGAGCACAGATACGCAGTATTTT
TRBJ2-7 . TRBV2 once 13 CASSERREFEQYF TGTGCCAGCAGTGAGCGACGGGAGTTCGAGCAGTACTTC
TRBJ1-5 . TRBV29-1 . 17 CSVAVQGGLSGNQPQHF TGCAGCGTTGCGGTGCAGGGAGGGTTGAGTGGCAATCAGCCCCAGCATTTT
TRBJ1-2 . TRBV27 . 16 CASSLSRFGQGKGYTF TGTGCCAGCAGTTTATCAAGATTCGGGCAGGGCAAAGGCTACACCTTC
TRBJ2-1 TRBD2 TRBV27 . 16 CASALRSAGGAYEQFF TGTGCCAGCGCCTTAAGGTCCGCGGGGGGTGCTTATGAGCAGTTCTTC
TRBJ2-7 . TRBV7-9 . 14 CASSPLQGSYEQYF TGTGCCAGCAGCCCTTTACAGGGATCCTACGAGCAGTACTTC
TRBJ2-1 TRBD2 TRBV19 . 16 CASSQPAGVRYNEQFF TGTGCCAGTAGCCAACCAGCGGGAGTCCGCTACAATGAGCAGTTCTTC
TRBJ2-7 TRBD1 TRBV4-1 . 14 CASSQGQGDYEQYF TGCGCCAGCAGCCAGGGACAGGGCGACTACGAGCAGTACTTC
TRBJ2-6 . TRBV7-2 once 16 CASSFRSQAGANVLTF TGTGCCAGCAGCTTCCGCTCCCAGGCTGGGGCCAACGTCCTGACTTTC
TRBJ2-7 . TRBV27 . 13 CATHMVVACEQYF TGTGCCACCCACATGGTGGTAGCCTGCGAGCAGTACTTC
TRBJ1-1 TRBD1 TRBV6-1 . 13 CASQDRGDTEAFF TGTGCCAGCCAGGACAGGGGGGACACTGAAGCTTTCTTT
TRBJ1-1 . TRBV5-1 . 14 CASSYDRTNTEAFF TGCGCCAGCAGCTACGACAGGACAAACACTGAAGCTTTCTTT
TRBJ1-1 . TRBV6-6 . 14 CASSYRGGPTEAFF TGTGCCAGCAGTTACAGGGGAGGTCCCACTGAAGCTTTCTTT
TRBJ1-5 TRBD1 TRBV7-2 . 14 CASSFVRQGQPQHF TGTGCCAGCAGCTTCGTACGACAGGGTCAGCCCCAGCATTTT
TRBJ2-5 . TRBV7-6 few 13 CASSVNRVKTQYF TGTGCCAGCAGCGTGAACAGGGTAAAGACCCAGTACTTC
TRBJ2-1 TRBD2 TRBV2 . 16 CASRDPTSGSFNEQFF TGTGCCAGCAGGGACCCAACTAGCGGGAGCTTCAATGAGCAGTTCTTC
TRBJ1-1 TRBD1 TRBV4-2 . 16 CASSDRQGSGGTEAFF TGTGCCAGCAGCGATCGACAGGGAAGCGGGGGAACTGAAGCTTTCTTT
TRBJ2-6 . TRBV4-1 . 18 CASSQAQEGAGGANVLTF TGCGCCAGCAGCCAGGCCCAAGAGGGGGCGGGAGGGGCCAACGTCCTGACTTTC
TRBJ2-4 . TRBV11-3 few 15 CASSLSGSQANIQYF TGTGCCAGCAGCTTATCCGGGTCCCAAGCGAACATTCAGTACTTC
TRBJ2-6 TRBD2 TRBV6-4 few 17 CASSMTSGGSGANVLTF TGTGCCAGCAGTATGACTAGCGGGGGTTCTGGGGCCAACGTCCTGACTTTC
TRBJ1-5 TRBD1 TRBV7-9 . 13 CASSQGGNQPQHF TGTGCCAGCAGCCAGGGGGGCAATCAGCCCCAGCATTTT
TRBJ1-5 TRBD1 TRBV5-4 few 16 CASSEGQGRINSPQHF TGTGCCAGCAGCGAGGGACAGGGCAGGATCAATTCACCCCAGCATTTT
TRBJ1-5 . TRBV7-9 . 15 CASSLGGGNNQPQHF TGTGCCAGCAGCCTCGGGGGAGGAAACAATCAGCCCCAGCATTTT
TRBJ2-3 TRBD1 TRBV2 few 14 CARKTGWGTDTQYF TGTGCCAGGAAGACAGGGTGGGGGACAGATACGCAGTATTTT
TRBJ2-2 TRBD1 TRBV4-1 few 18 CASSQGGGTGGLVGELFF TGCGCCAGCAGCCAAGGGGGGGGGACAGGGGGCTTAGTCGGGGAGCTGTTTTTT
TRBJ1-1 . TRBV9 . 14 CASNLLTVNTEAFF TGTGCCAGCAACCTTCTCACGGTCAACACTGAAGCTTTCTTT
TRBJ2-5 . TRBV7-7 . 13 CASSLGGSETQYF TGTGCCAGCAGCCTCGGAGGGTCCGAGACCCAGTACTTC
TRBJ1-4 . TRBV19 . 14 CATGTGPYNEKLFF TGTGCCACCGGAACAGGGCCCTATAATGAAAAACTGTTTTTT
TRBJ2-7 . TRBV27 . 13 CASRAGQAYEQYF TGTGCCAGCAGAGCGGGACAGGCCTACGAGCAGTACTTC
TRBJ1-4 . TRBV18 . 13 CASSPSVSLPLFF TGTGCCAGCTCACCATCGGTTTCTCTTCCATTGTTTTTT
TRBJ2-1 TRBD1 TRBV2 . 13 CASMQGAYNEQFF TGTGCCAGCATGCAGGGGGCCTACAATGAGCAGTTCTTC
TRBJ2-2 TRBD1 TRBV6-1 . 15 CASSLDRADTGELFF TGTGCCAGCTCCTTGGACAGGGCCGACACCGGGGAGCTGTTTTTT
TRBJ2-5 TRBD2 TRBV2 . 15 CASSEGAGGSETQYF TGTGCCAGCAGTGAAGGAGCGGGGGGGAGTGAGACCCAGTACTTC
TRBJ1-1 . TRBV28 once 13 CASSLGRVFEAFF TGTGCCAGCAGTTTAGGCAGGGTATTTGAAGCTTTCTTT
TRBJ2-7 TRBD1 TRBV7-8 few 14 CASSLAGQSSRQYF TGTGCCAGCAGCTTAGCGGGACAGTCAAGTCGGCAGTACTTC
TRBJ2-5 . TRBV7-3 . 13 CASSLTRQETQYF TGTGCCAGCAGCTTGACTAGACAAGAGACCCAGTACTTC
TRBJ1-1 TRBD1 TRBV2 . 15 CASRGDRDRGVEAFF TGTGCCAGCAGGGGAGACCGGGACAGGGGAGTTGAAGCTTTCTTT
TRBJ2-2 . TRBV5-1 . 15 CASSLVGQSTGELFF TGCGCCAGCAGCTTGGTTGGACAGAGCACCGGGGAGCTGTTTTTT
TRBJ2-3 . TRBV4-2 few 11 CASSHGILAYF TGTGCCAGCAGCCACGGAATACTAGCGTATTTT
TRBJ2-1 TRBD2 TRBV7-8 once 22 CASSLRPAAGTSGPNSYNEQFF TGTGCCAGCAGCTTAAGGCCGGCAGCCGGGACTAGCGGGCCAAACTCCTACAATGAGCAGTTCTTC